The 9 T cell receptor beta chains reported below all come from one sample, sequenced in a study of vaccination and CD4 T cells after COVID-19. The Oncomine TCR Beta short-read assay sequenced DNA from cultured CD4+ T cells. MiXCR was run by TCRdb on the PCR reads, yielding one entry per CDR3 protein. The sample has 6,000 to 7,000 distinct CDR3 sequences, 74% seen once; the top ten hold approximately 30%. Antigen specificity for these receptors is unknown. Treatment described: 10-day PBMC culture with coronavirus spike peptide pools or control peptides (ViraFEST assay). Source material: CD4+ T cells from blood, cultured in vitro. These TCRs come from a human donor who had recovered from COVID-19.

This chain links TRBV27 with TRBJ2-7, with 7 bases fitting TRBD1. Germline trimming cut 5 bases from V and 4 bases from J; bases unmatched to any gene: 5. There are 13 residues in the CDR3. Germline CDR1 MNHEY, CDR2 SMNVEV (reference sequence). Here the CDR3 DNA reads TGTGCCAGCAGTGTATTACAGGGGTACGAGCAGTACTTC. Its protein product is CASSVLQGYEQYF.

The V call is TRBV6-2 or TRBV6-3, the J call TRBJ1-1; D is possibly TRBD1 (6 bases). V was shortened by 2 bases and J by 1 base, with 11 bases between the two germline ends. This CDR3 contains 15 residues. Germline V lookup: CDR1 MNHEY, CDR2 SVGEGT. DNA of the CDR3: TGTGCCAGCAGTTACGTCTGGGGGGCGAACACTGAAGCTTTCTTT. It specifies CASSYVWGANTEAFF.

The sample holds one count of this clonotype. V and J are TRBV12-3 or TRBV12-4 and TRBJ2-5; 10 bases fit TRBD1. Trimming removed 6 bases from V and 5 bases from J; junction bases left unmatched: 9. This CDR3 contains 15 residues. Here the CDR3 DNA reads TGTGCCAGCAGCTCTGACAGGGGGCTGGTGGAGACCCAGTACTTC. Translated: CASSSDRGLVETQYF.

CDR3 bases: TGCAGCGTTGATTTTACAGGGGGTACGCAGTATTTT. It yields the protein CSVDFTGGTQYF. The chain is built from TRBV29-1 and TRBJ2-3; 8 nucleotides line up with TRBD1. Trimming took 3 bases from V and 8 from J; bases not matched to a gene: 4. CDR3 length: 12 amino acids. Germline CDR1 is SQVTM and CDR2 is ANQGSEA.

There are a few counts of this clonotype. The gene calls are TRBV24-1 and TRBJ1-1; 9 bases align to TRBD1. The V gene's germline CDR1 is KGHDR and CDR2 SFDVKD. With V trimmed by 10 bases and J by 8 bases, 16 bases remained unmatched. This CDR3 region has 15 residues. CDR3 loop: CATDVRDRDLPEAFF. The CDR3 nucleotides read TGTGCCACAGACGTCCGGGACAGGGATTTACCAGAAGCTTTCTTT.

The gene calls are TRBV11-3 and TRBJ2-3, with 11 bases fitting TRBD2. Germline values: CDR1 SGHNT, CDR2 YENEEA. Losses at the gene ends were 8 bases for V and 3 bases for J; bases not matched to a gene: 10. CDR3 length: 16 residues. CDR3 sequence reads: CASAKGTSGSTDTQYF. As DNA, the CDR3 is TGTGCCAGCGCGAAGGGGACTAGCGGTTCGACAGATACGCAGTATTTT.

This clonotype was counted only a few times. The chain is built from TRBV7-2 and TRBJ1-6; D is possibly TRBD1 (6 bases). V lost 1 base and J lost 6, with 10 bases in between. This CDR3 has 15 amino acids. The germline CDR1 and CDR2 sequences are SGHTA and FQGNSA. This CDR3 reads CASSLVDRLNSPLHF. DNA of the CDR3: TGTGCCAGCAGCTTAGTTGACAGGCTTAATTCACCCCTCCACTTT.

The CDR3 DNA sequence: TGTGCCAGCAGCCCCAGTGGGGTGATGGTGAACACTGAAGCTTTCTTT. This sequence encodes CASSPSGVMVNTEAFF. The chain uses TRBV6-1 and TRBJ1-1, with D unresolved. CDR1 is MNHNS, CDR2 SASEGT, per germline. The CDR3 sequence is 16 residues long. V was cut by 6 bases and J by 0 bases, with 17 bases left in between.

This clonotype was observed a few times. CDR3 loop: CSARPGQGRTDTQYF. The CDR3 nucleotides read TGCAGTGCCAGACCGGGACAGGGTAGGACAGATACGCAGTATTTT. This rearrangement joins TRBV20-1 to TRBJ2-3, with TRBD1 matching over 9 bases. Unmatched junction bases numbered 10, after V lost 6 bases and J lost 3 bases. This CDR3 is built from 15 residues. The germline V gene encodes CDR1 DFQATT and CDR2 SNEGSKA (reference sequence).